This T cell receptor beta chain was documented in a study of T cell repertoires in cytomegalovirus infection. About the research overall: CMV epitopes that were recently identified and HLA-C-restricted were used alongside well-studied HLA-B-restricted ones.

Study observations and caveats: Across the ex vivo response, the dominant clonotypes were HLA-C-restricted CMV-specific TCR beta clonotypes.

The germline V gene has CDR1 DFQATT and CDR2 SNEGSKA (reference sequence). This CDR3 has 16 amino acids. The V gene lost 2 bases and the J gene lost 3 bases, with 16 bases spanning the gap. With respect to this clonotype: No antigen is known for it.

In TCRdb, the reads were re-called with MiXCR into one record per CDR3 protein. The sample includes approximately 910,000 distinct CDR3 sequences, 30% to 40% of them seen just once. The rearrangement links TRBV20-1 to TRBJ2-2, with a weak D call TRBD2 (5 bases). This specimen was cultured CD8+ T cells from PBMCs, taken from culture after CMV antigen stimulation. This clonotype originated in a human donor in good health (CMV status not recorded). Some clones in this sample may be carry-over from other donors' samples. CDR3 in amino acids: CSARPSPAGDTGELFF. The CDR3 DNA follows: TGCAGTGCTAGACCCTCCCCGGCCGGGGACACCGGGGAGCTGTTTTTT.